This T cell receptor beta chain stems from a study of T cells in Graves' hyperthyroidism and ophthalmopathy. About the study: Staff took peripheral blood when the initial diagnosis was made, before any treatment began.

The germline CDR1 and CDR2 sequences are SGHAT and FQNNGV. With V trimmed by 5 bases and J by 12 bases, 10 bases remained unmatched. CDR3 length equals 12 residues. From RNA transcripts, TCR beta CDR3 regions were amplified. HTBI primers were the set used in a first-round RT-PCR of the TCR CDR3. TCRdb fed the multiplex PCR reads into MiXCR, producing one record per CDR3 protein. Counted here are around 190,000 distinct CDR3 sequences, about 17% occurring once; the ten biggest clones make up 25% to 30%. This clonotype was seen many times. Source material: blood. The sequence derives from a woman between 50 and 59 years old with Graves' hyperthyroidism. The V gene is TRBV11-2, the J gene TRBJ2-7; 7 bases agree with TRBD1. The CDR3 region is CASSPGDSSRYF. The CDR3 nucleotides are TGTGCCAGCAGCCCAGGGGACAGCTCCAGGTACTTC.